What follows are 5 T cell receptor beta chains derived from one specimen sequenced in a study of T-cell memory formation after mild COVID-19. TCRdb ran MiXCR on the 5' RACE reads and lists one entry per CDR3 protein. The table includes 200,000 to 300,000 distinct CDR3 sequences, approximately 15% detected once. The sample consisted of PBMCs or a T cell subset sorted from them (not recorded which). Every receptor here comes from an adult woman who had mild COVID-19 (a few samples of this study predate the infection). Cell type and time point are not known.

This clonotype was recorded at least ten times. This chain uses TRBV20-1 with TRBJ1-2; TRBD1 is a possible D gene (5 bases). V was pared by 3 bases and J by 8 bases, with 10 bases between. Germline assignment: CDR1 DFQATT and CDR2 SNEGSKA (reference sequence). There are 11 residues in the CDR3. CDR3 sequence: CSASGDGGYTF. The CDR3 nucleotides are TGCAGTGCTAGTGGGGACGGAGGCTACACCTTC.

This clonotype was counted only a few times. The V gene is TRBV7-2, the J gene TRBJ2-7; weak D call: TRBD2 (6 bases). The length of the CDR3 is 16 residues. CDR1 is SGHTA and CDR2 is FQGNSA in the germline V gene. Trimming removed 2 bases from V and 7 bases from J, with 21 bases in between. The CDR3: CASSLLGAYSGGEQYF. The CDR3 DNA reads TGTGCCAGCAGCTTACTGGGAGCATACTCCGGGGGAGAGCAGTACTTC.

In this sample, this clonotype turned up a few times. V usage is TRBV7-9 and J usage is TRBJ2-3, with a tentative D call TRBD1 (6 bases). This CDR3 region has 15 residues. V was trimmed by 1 base and J by 1 base, leaving 9 bases between them. Per the germline V gene, CDR1 is SEHNR and CDR2 is FQNEAQ (reference sequence). CDR3 loop: CASSLGTARTDTQYF. Here the CDR3 DNA reads TGTGCCAGCAGCTTAGGGACAGCACGCACAGATACGCAGTATTTT.

The chain carries TRBV30 and TRBJ2-2; D not resolved. Germline V gene data show CDR1 as GTSNPN and CDR2 as SVGIG (reference sequence). There are 15 residues in the CDR3. V shed 0 bases and J shed 1 base, with 9 bases lying between them. CDR3 in DNA: TGTGCCTGGAGTGTAGGCAGCTGGAACACCGGGGAGCTGTTTTTT. It specifies CAWSVGSWNTGELFF.

The table lists this clonotype with a few counts. CDR3 sequence (DNA): TGTGCCAGCAGCGCTTTCGGGGGCACCGGGGAGCTGTTTTTT. Translated: CASSAFGGTGELFF. The chain links TRBV9 to TRBJ2-2; a weak D match, TRBD2 (6 bases). CDR3 length equals 14 residues. The V and J ends lost 3 bases and 4 bases respectively, with 10 bases between them. Looked up from germline, CDR1 is SGDLS and CDR2 is YYNGEE.